Included here is one T cell receptor beta chain sequence, with context. At the DNA level, this CDR3 is encoded by other sequences in the same sample as well. This sample stems from a study of cytomegalovirus exposure and HLA in healthy donors. The CDR3 consists of 15 residues. After removal of 5 bases from V and 0 bases from J, the junction contained 3 bases not matched to a gene. CDR1 and CDR2 from the germline V gene are MNHEY and SVGAGI. The PCR used 60 Vbeta and 13 Jbeta primers. Measured with immunoSEQ multiplex PCR; TCRdb has only the in-frame clones, and not every one. The sample lists some 180,000 clones, 65% to 80% occurring once.

The sequence was obtained from a woman aged 25 to 45 in good health and CMV-seropositive. Sequencing used PBMCs. V gene TRBV6-5 combines with J gene TRBJ1-3; 8 bases map to TRBD1. The DNA of the CDR3 is TGTGCCAGCAGTCGGGACAGGAACTCTGGAAACACCATATATTTT. This encodes CASSRDRNSGNTIYF.